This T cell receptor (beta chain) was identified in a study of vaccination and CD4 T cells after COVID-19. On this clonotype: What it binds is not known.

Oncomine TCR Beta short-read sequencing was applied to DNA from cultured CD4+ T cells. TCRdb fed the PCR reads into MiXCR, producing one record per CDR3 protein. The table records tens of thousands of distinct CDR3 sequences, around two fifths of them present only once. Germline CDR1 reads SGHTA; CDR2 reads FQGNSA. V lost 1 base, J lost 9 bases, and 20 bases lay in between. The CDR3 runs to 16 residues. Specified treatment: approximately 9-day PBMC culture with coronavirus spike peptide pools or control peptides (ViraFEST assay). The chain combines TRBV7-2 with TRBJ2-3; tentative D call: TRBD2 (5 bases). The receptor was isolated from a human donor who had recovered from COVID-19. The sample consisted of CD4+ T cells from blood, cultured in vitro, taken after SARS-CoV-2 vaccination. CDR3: CASSLVRELRTGTQYF. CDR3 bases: TGTGCCAGCAGCTTAGTTAGGGAGTTGCGTACCGGAACGCAGTATTTT. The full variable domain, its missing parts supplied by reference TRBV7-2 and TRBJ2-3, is GAGVSQSPSNKVTEKGKDVELRCDPISGHTALYWYRQSLGQGLEFLIYFQGNSAPDKSGLPSDRFSAERTGGSVSTLTIQRTQQEDSAVYLCASSLVRELRTGTQYFGPGTRLTVL.